The clone carrying this TCR beta chain was counted between two and nine times. Its antigen is still unknown. The data were taken from a study of CD4+ T cells in melanoma. Study-wide results and limits: Neoantigen-specific CD4+ T cells in melanoma reportedly had diverse differentiation states.

V shed 2 bases and J shed 6 bases, with 19 bases lying between them. The length of the CDR3 is 15 residues. CDR1 and CDR2 from the germline V gene are GTSNPN and SVGIG (reference sequence). Assay: immunoSEQ multiplex PCR; the TCRdb copy retains only in-frame clones and omits some. Of about 15,000 clones listed, about 64% are singletons. V and J are TRBV30 and TRBJ1-1; D is possibly TRBD1 (5 bases). The clonotype comes from a human donor with melanoma. What was sequenced was cells from a culture (not recorded whether cultured in vitro). The CDR3 DNA reads TGTGCCTGGAGTCCTCGATTGTGGGGCGTGGCTGAAGCTTTCTTT. Its translation: CAWSPRLWGVAEAFF. Using reference TRBV30 and TRBJ1-1 for the parts outside the CDR3, the full variable domain is SQTIHQWPATLVQPVGSPLSLECTVEGTSNPNLYWYRQAAGRGLQLLFYSVGIGQISSEVPQNLSASRPQDRQFILSSKKLLLSDSGFYLCAWSPRLWGVAEAFFGQGTRLTVV.